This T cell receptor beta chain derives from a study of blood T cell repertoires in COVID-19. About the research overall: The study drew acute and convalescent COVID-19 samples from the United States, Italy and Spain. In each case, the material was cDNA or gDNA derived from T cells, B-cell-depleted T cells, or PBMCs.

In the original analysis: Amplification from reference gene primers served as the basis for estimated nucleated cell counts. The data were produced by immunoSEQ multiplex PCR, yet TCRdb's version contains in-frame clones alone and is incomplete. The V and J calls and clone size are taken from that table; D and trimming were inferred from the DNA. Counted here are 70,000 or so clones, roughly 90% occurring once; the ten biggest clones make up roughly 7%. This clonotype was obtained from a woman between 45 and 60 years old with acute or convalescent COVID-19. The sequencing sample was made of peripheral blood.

The CDR3 loop reads CASTRDRGQGYTF. The CDR3 bases are TGTGCCAGCACCCGGGACAGGGGGCAAGGCTACACCTTC. The chain uses TRBV19 and TRBJ1-2; 12 bases map to TRBD1. Germline loops: CDR1 LNHDA, CDR2 SQIVND (reference sequence). The CDR3 spans 13 residues. J lost 8 bases, V lost 9 bases, and 7 bases had no gene match.